The rows below give T cell receptor beta chains drawn from one sample of a study of T cell responses to AZD1222 COVID-19 vaccine. Profiling relied on immunoSEQ multiplex PCR, and the TCRdb table lists in-frame clones only, not all of them. The sample carries fewer than 90,000 clones, roughly 84% recorded once. The source material was peripheral blood, sampled on day 0 of AZD1222 vaccination. The receptor set was obtained from an adult in good health. Each CDR3 is given with its conserved first and last residue. D genes are given only for firm matches. Size is omitted from some rows. Given values are once, few, many or a class for expanded clones.

v_call	cdr3_length	j_call	clone_size	d_call	cdr3_nt	cdr3_aa
TRBV14	15	TRBJ1-2	-	TRBD1	TGTGCCAGCAGCCCTTCGGGACAGAAATCCTATGGCTACACCTTC	CASSPSGQKSYGYTF
TRBV10-3	15	TRBJ2-3	-	-	TGTGCCATCAGAACAGGGGCGGGAGGCACAGATACGCAGTATTTT	CAIRTGAGGTDTQYF
TRBV10-3	16	TRBJ2-2	few	TRBD1	TGTGCCATCAGTTATCGGGACAGAGGGAACACCGGGGAGCTGTTTTTT	CAISYRDRGNTGELFF
TRBV7-2	16	TRBJ1-5	once	-	TGTGCCAGCAGCTCCGGGGTCACTCGTAGCAATCAGCCCCAGCATTTT	CASSSGVTRSNQPQHF
TRBV12-3/TRBV12-4	13	TRBJ2-7	-	-	TGTGCCAGCAGTTCCTGGGGGACATACGAGCAGTACTTC	CASSSWGTYEQYF
TRBV30	14	TRBJ2-2	-	-	TGTGCCTGGAGTGTAGGGCGGGTCACCGGGGAGCTGTTTTTT	CAWSVGRVTGELFF
TRBV5-4	16	TRBJ2-3	-	TRBD2	TGTGCCAGCAGCTTGGAAGCGGGAGCGGGCACAGATACGCAGTATTTT	CASSLEAGAGTDTQYF
TRBV9	14	TRBJ2-7	once	-	TGTGCCAGCAGCGTAGGTATGGCCCACTACGAGCAGTACTTC	CASSVGMAHYEQYF
TRBV7-2	15	TRBJ2-1	-	TRBD2	TGTGCCAGCAGCTTACTGCGGGGGGCGGGGGATGAGCAGTTCTTC	CASSLLRGAGDEQFF
TRBV3-1/TRBV3-2	14	TRBJ1-2	-	TRBD1	TGTGCCAGCAGCCAAGAGGGCAGGGGGTATGGCTACACCTTC	CASSQEGRGYGYTF
TRBV7-9	14	TRBJ2-7	-	-	TGTGCCAGCAGCTTTCTATGGGGACGGGGTGAGCAGTACTTC	CASSFLWGRGEQYF
TRBV6-1	13	TRBJ2-1	-	TRBD2	TGTGCCAGCAGTGAGAGCGGGAGTTATGAGCAGTTCTTC	CASSESGSYEQFF
TRBV3-1/TRBV3-2	14	TRBJ2-7	-	TRBD2	TGTGCCAGCAGCCAAGAACTAGCGGGAGTTTCTCAGTACTTC	CASSQELAGVSQYF
TRBV12-5	16	TRBJ1-6	-	-	TGTGCTAGTGGTTTGGTACCGGTTGGGTTGGGTTCACCCCTCCACTTT	CASGLVPVGLGSPLHF
TRBV6-4	13	TRBJ2-3	-	-	TGTGCCAGCAGTGACGTCGACACAGATACGCAGTATTTT	CASSDVDTDTQYF
TRBV7-8	16	TRBJ2-3	-	TRBD2	TGTGCCACCCTTAGGACAGCGGGGGCCCTCACAGATACGCAGTATTTT	CATLRTAGALTDTQYF
TRBV6-5	14	TRBJ2-2	once	-	TGTGCCAGCACCGCCCCTACTGGCCCCGGGGAGCTGTTTTTT	CASTAPTGPGELFF
TRBV3-1/TRBV3-2	15	TRBJ1-6	-	TRBD1	TGTGCCAGCGCCTATGGTCAGACAGGGGTTTCACCCCTCCACTTT	CASAYGQTGVSPLHF
TRBV3-1/TRBV3-2	13	TRBJ2-1	-	-	TGTGCCAGCAGCCAAGATCCCTACAATGAGCAGTTCTTC	CASSQDPYNEQFF
TRBV23-1	14	TRBJ2-1	-	-	TGCGCCAAAAGGGACTGTAGCTCCTACAATGAGCAGTTCTTC	CAKRDCSSYNEQFF
TRBV6-4	14	TRBJ2-3	-	TRBD1	TGTGCCAGCAGTAAGACAGGGGTCACAGATACGCAGTATTTT	CASSKTGVTDTQYF
TRBV7-6	16	TRBJ2-5	-	TRBD2	TGTGCCAGCAGCTTAGCCTGGGGACTAGCAATAGAGACCCAGTACTTC	CASSLAWGLAIETQYF
TRBV12-3/TRBV12-4	13	TRBJ2-3	-	-	TGTGCCAGCAGTTTGTACGGCACAGATACGCAGTATTTT	CASSLYGTDTQYF
TRBV7-9	12	TRBJ1-2	-	-	TGTGCCAGCAGCTACTACAGGGAGGGCTACACCTTC	CASSYYREGYTF
TRBV5-1	15	TRBJ2-3	few	-	TGCGCCAGCAGCTGGGGGCGGGGGCGCACAGATACGCAGTATTTT	CASSWGRGRTDTQYF
TRBV30	13	TRBJ1-4	-	-	TGTGCCTGGGGGAGGATTAGAGGTGAAAAACTGTTTTTT	CAWGRIRGEKLFF
TRBV19	17	TRBJ2-1	-	TRBD2	TGTGCCAGTAGTTATAGGGCTAGCGGGCCCCCGGACAATGAGCAGTTCTTC	CASSYRASGPPDNEQFF
TRBV14	14	TRBJ2-7	-	-	TGTGCCAGCAGCCAGCAGGGACTGGGCTACGAGCAGTACTTC	CASSQQGLGYEQYF
TRBV7-9	14	TRBJ1-4	-	-	TGTGCCAGCAGCTTTGACAGTACTAATGAAAAACTGTTTTTT	CASSFDSTNEKLFF
TRBV3-1/TRBV3-2	14	TRBJ2-1	-	-	TGTGCCAGCAGCCCCGGACTAAATTTGAATGAGCAGTTCTTC	CASSPGLNLNEQFF
TRBV7-2	15	TRBJ1-5	-	TRBD1	TGTGCCAGCAGGCAAGGACAGGGGTTAAATCAGCCCCAGCATTTT	CASRQGQGLNQPQHF
TRBV6-2/TRBV6-3	14	TRBJ1-1	once	-	TGTGCCAGCAGTTACATTTTGCTGCACACTGAAGCTTTCTTT	CASSYILLHTEAFF
TRBV6-4	14	TRBJ2-2	-	-	TGTGCCAGCACCTCTGGCGAGAACACCGGGGAGCTGTTTTTT	CASTSGENTGELFF
TRBV7-3	15	TRBJ2-1	-	-	TGTGCCAGCAGCTTATCCCATGGACAGCAAAATGAGCAGTTCTTC	CASSLSHGQQNEQFF
TRBV27	17	TRBJ2-6	-	TRBD1	TGTGCCAGCAGCTTATATGGACAGGGGGCCGGGGCCAACGTCCTGACTTTC	CASSLYGQGAGANVLTF
TRBV5-6	15	TRBJ1-2	-	-	TGTGCCAGCAGCTTGATGGGATACTCCTCCGTGGGCTACACCTTC	CASSLMGYSSVGYTF
TRBV7-9	16	TRBJ2-1	-	TRBD2	TGTGCCAGCAGCTTAGTCGGGACTAGTATTTACAATGAGCAGTTCTTC	CASSLVGTSIYNEQFF
TRBV7-9	15	TRBJ2-1	-	-	TGTGCCAGCAGCCCGCGGGACAGCCCTTACAATGAGCAGTTCTTC	CASSPRDSPYNEQFF
TRBV10-3	13	TRBJ2-3	-	-	TGTGCCATCAGTGTAAGGGGCACAGATACGCAGTATTTT	CAISVRGTDTQYF
TRBV28	17	TRBJ1-4	-	TRBD1	TGTGCCAGCAGGACTACGGCAACAGGGGGCGCAGGTGGAAAACTGTTTTTT	CASRTTATGGAGGKLFF
TRBV30	13	TRBJ2-5	-	-	TGTGCCTGGAGACTTTACTCAGGGGAGACCCAGTACTTC	CAWRLYSGETQYF
TRBV6-6	14	TRBJ1-6	-	-	TGTGCCAGCAGTTCAGACCGACCAAATTCACCCCTCCACTTT	CASSSDRPNSPLHF
TRBV28	13	TRBJ2-7	-	TRBD2	TGTGCCAGCAAGGGACTAGCGGGACGCGAGCAGTACTTC	CASKGLAGREQYF
TRBV11-2	14	TRBJ1-6	-	-	TGTGCCAGCAACCCGGGGTTCTACAATTCACCCCTCCACTTT	CASNPGFYNSPLHF
TRBV2	14	TRBJ2-7	-	TRBD1	TGTGCCAGCAGACCGGGACAGGGGATCCCCGAGCAGTACTTC	CASRPGQGIPEQYF
TRBV12-3/TRBV12-4	13	TRBJ1-5	-	-	TGTGCCAGCAGCTTGGGGGCGAGTCAGCCCCAGCATTTT	CASSLGASQPQHF
TRBV7-2	15	TRBJ1-1	-	-	TGTGCCAGCAGCTTAGTGGCCAGGGATGGCACTGAAGCTTTCTTT	CASSLVARDGTEAFF
TRBV7-7	13	TRBJ2-1	-	TRBD2	TGTGCCAGCAGCTCTAGCGGGGGTGGTGAGCAGTTCTTC	CASSSSGGGEQFF
TRBV5-5	14	TRBJ1-6	-	-	TGTGCCAGCAGCCGAGGACTGGAGAACTCACCCCTCCACTTT	CASSRGLENSPLHF
TRBV5-4	16	TRBJ1-1	-	TRBD1	TGTGCCAGCAGCGACCCATCAGGGGGTATGAACACTGAAGCTTTCTTT	CASSDPSGGMNTEAFF
TRBV5-6	16	TRBJ2-2	-	TRBD2	TGTGCCAGCAGCTTGGGACTAGCGGAAAACACCGGGGAGCTGTTTTTT	CASSLGLAENTGELFF
TRBV7-2	15	TRBJ2-1	-	-	TGTGCCAGCAGCCGCCCGGGTTTCGCCTACAATGAGCAGTTCTTC	CASSRPGFAYNEQFF